A single count supports the clone carrying this TCR beta chain. Its antigen is not known. The CDR3 length is 15 residues. Per germline, CDR1 MDHEN and CDR2 SYDVKM. Trimming removed 3 bases at V and 6 bases at J, with 16 bases between. Negative isolation yielded CD8+ and CD4+ T cells; FACS enriched TEMRA cells. These data originate in a study of CD8 T cells in Susac syndrome. About 0.5 to 1 ug RNA was reverse transcribed with random hexamers. The method of amplification for TCR beta CDR3 was immunoSEQ multiplex PCR, covering 54 Vbeta and 13 Jbeta. MiXCR, applied by TCRdb to the immunoSEQ multiplex PCR reads, yields one record per CDR3 protein. This table holds 150,000 or so distinct CDR3 sequences, around 95% found once. Study outcomes and limitations: As the study acknowledged, the number of individuals in its TCR sequencing and HLA analysis was relatively small.

This rearrangement joins TRBV28 to TRBJ2-3; D remains unclear. This TCR was sampled from a human donor with Susac syndrome. Sequencing used CD4+ T cells from PBMCs. CDR3 loop: CASSFGGLMMDTQYF. Here the CDR3 DNA reads TGTGCCAGCAGTTTTGGCGGTCTAATGATGGATACGCAGTATTTT.